This T cell receptor (beta chain) was profiled in a study of T cell repertoires in cytomegalovirus infection. On the study more broadly: An indication of both CMV infection and matching HLA type came from public TCR beta signatures.

MiXCR, applied by TCRdb to the reads, yields one record per CDR3 protein. The data hold 490,000 or so distinct CDR3 sequences, with approximately 10% observed a single time. Whole-study findings and limits: The ex vivo response was dominated by HLA-C-restricted CMV-specific TCR beta clonotypes.

This clonotype was seen only a few times. Its antigen is undetermined. This CDR3 is built from 15 residues. From germline, CDR1 is MNHNS and CDR2 SASEGT. Trimming left V 2 bases short and J 4 bases short, with 15 bases between. This clonotype was obtained from a human donor in good health (CMV status not recorded). Some clones in this sample may be carry-over from other donors' samples. The rearrangement links TRBV6-1 to TRBJ2-7; D remains unclear. The sample was PBMCs. The CDR3 sequence: CASSELVTADYEQYF. The CDR3 DNA sequence: TGTGCCAGCAGTGAATTGGTCACCGCAGATTACGAGCAGTACTTC.